This T cell receptor (beta chain) was captured by sequencing in a study of T cells in Graves' hyperthyroidism and ophthalmopathy. The CDR3 runs 13 residues. V lost 4 bases, J lost 5 bases, and 12 bases lay in between. The germline CDR1 and CDR2 sequences are LNHNV and YYDKDF (reference sequence). TCR beta CDR3 region amplification was performed from RNA transcripts. First-round RT-PCR of the TCR CDR3 relied on the HTBI primer set. TCRdb re-called the multiplex PCR reads through MiXCR, storing one row per CDR3 protein. The table has roughly 550,000 distinct CDR3 sequences, 15% to 20% seen once. This clonotype has a count of ten or more.

Sequencing used blood. V gene TRBV15 combines with J gene TRBJ2-7; D is unclear. This receptor was identified in a woman aged 30 to 39 with Graves' ophthalmopathy. CDR3 protein: CATSMPVKDEQYF. The CDR3 region has the DNA TGTGCCACCAGCATGCCCGTGAAGGACGAGCAGTACTTC.